This is a list of T cell receptor beta chains from one sample in a study of radiotherapy plus CTLA-4 blockade in lung cancer. Measured with immunoSEQ multiplex PCR; TCRdb has only the in-frame clones, and not every one. The sample lists over 30,000 clones, roughly 73% occurring once. This sample comprised peripheral blood, obtained from a patient treated with radiotherapy plus ipilimumab. Receptor source: a human donor with non-small cell lung cancer that progressed on radiotherapy plus ipilimumab. The CDR3 runs from the conserved cysteine through the conserved F or W. D genes are given only for firm matches. Expanded clones get a size class; other rows say once, few or many, or leave the size out.

j_call v_call d_call clone_size cdr3_aa cdr3_nt
TRBJ1-2 TRBV9 TRBD1 few CASSVARLDRVGGYTF TGTGCCAGCAGCGTAGCCCGACTGGACAGGGTAGGGGGCTACACCTTC
TRBJ1-1 TRBV5-1 NA NA CASSLGPDAGVAFF TGCGCCAGCAGCTTGGGTCCGGACGCGGGTGTAGCTTTCTTT
TRBJ2-5 TRBV2 NA NA CASSELGYRPEETQYF TGTGCCAGCAGTGAATTAGGCTACCGGCCGGAGGAAACCCAGTACTTC
TRBJ1-3 TRBV7-2 NA NA CASSFSGSSGNTIYF TGTGCCAGCAGCTTCTCGGGAAGCTCTGGAAACACCATATATTTT
TRBJ1-6 TRBV2 TRBD1 NA CASSEGRGRNSPLHF TGTGCCAGCAGTGAGGGTAGGGGGCGCAACTCACCCCTCCACTTT
TRBJ1-1 TRBV4-1 TRBD1 NA CASSQVRARGMNTEAFF TGCGCCAGCAGCCAAGTGAGGGCCAGGGGGATGAACACTGAAGCTTTCTTT
TRBJ1-1 TRBV5-3 NA NA CARSFPPGHVHSEAFF TGTGCCAGAAGCTTTCCCCCGGGACACGTTCACTCTGAAGCTTTCTTT
TRBJ2-1 TRBV23-1 TRBD1 NA CASNRTGGGSYNEQFF TGCGCCAGCAATCGGACAGGGGGAGGCTCCTACAATGAGCAGTTCTTC
TRBJ2-2 TRBV5-4 TRBD2 NA CASSSGTSGGAATGELFF TGTGCCAGCAGCTCCGGGACTAGCGGGGGGGCGGCCACCGGGGAGCTGTTTTTT
TRBJ1-2 TRBV7-6 TRBD1 NA CASSLGTGVSGYTF TGTGCCAGCAGCTTAGGGACAGGGGTGTCTGGCTACACCTTC